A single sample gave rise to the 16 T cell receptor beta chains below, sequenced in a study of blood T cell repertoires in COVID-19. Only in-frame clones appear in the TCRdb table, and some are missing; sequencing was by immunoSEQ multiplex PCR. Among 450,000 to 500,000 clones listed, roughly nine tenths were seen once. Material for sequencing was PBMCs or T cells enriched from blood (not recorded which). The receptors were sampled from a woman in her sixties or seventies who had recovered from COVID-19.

The CDR3 nucleotides read TGTGCCAGCAGCCATTTAGCGGGGAACACTGAAGCTTTCTTT. It translates to CASSHLAGNTEAFF. The chain joins TRBV14 to TRBJ1-1; the D is unclear. CDR3 size: 14 residues. CDR1 and CDR2 (germline): SGHDN, FVKESK. V dropped 3 bases and J dropped 1 base, with 9 bases sitting between them.

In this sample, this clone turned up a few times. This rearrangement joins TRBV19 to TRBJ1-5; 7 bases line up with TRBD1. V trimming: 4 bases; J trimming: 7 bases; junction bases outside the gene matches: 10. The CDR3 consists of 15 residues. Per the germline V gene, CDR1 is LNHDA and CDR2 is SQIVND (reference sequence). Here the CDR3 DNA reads TGTGCCAGTAGTACCGACAGGGTGAGCGGGCAGCCCCAGCATTTT. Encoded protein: CASSTDRVSGQPQHF. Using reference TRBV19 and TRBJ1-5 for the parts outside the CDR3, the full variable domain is DGGITQSPKYLFRKEGQNVTLSCEQNLNHDAMYWYRQDPGQGLRLIYYSQIVNDFQKGDIAEGYSVSREKKESFPLTVTSAQKNPTAFYLCASSTDRVSGQPQHFGDGTRLSIL.

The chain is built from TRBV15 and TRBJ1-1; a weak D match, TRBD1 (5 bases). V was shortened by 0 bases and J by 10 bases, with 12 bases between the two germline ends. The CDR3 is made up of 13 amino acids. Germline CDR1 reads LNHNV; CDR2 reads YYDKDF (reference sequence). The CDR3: CATSRDRTGRAFF. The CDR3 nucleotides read TGTGCCACCAGCAGAGATCGCACAGGACGAGCTTTCTTT. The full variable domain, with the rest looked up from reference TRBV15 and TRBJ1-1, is DAMVIQNPRYQVTQFGKPVTLSCSQTLNHNVMYWYQQKSSQAPKLLFHYYDKDFNNEADTPDNFQSRRPNTSFCFLDIRSPGLGDTAMYLCATSRDRTGRAFFGQGTRLTVV.

The CDR3 protein is CASSRGQGPYEQYV. The CDR3 DNA reads TGTGCCAGCAGCCGGGGACAGGGACCCTACGAGCAGTACGTC. The rearrangement links TRBV27 to TRBJ2-7; 9 nucleotides match TRBD1. Germline CDR1 MNHEY, CDR2 SMNVEV (reference sequence). The V and J ends lost 6 bases and 2 bases, in that order; junction bases with no gene match: 5. CDR3 length equals 14 residues.

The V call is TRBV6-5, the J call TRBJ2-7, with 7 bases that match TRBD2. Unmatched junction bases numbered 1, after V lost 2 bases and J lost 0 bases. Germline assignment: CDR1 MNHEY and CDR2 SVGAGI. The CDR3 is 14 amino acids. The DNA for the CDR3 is TGTGCCAGCAGTTACGGGGGGGGCTCCTACGAGCAGTACTTC. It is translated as CASSYGGGSYEQYF.

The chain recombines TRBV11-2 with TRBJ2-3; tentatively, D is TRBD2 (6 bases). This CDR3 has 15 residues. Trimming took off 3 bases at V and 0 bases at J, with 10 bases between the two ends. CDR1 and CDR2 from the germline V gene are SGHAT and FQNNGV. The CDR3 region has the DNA TGTGCCAGCAGCTTCTCGACTAGTAGCACAGATACGCAGTATTTT. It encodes CASSFSTSSTDTQYF. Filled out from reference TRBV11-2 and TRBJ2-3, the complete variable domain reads EAGVAQSPRYKIIEKRQSVAFWCNPISGHATLYWYQQILGQGPKLLIQFQNNGVVDDSQLPKDRFSAERLKGVDSTLKIQPAKLEDSAVYLCASSFSTSSTDTQYFGPGTRLTVL.

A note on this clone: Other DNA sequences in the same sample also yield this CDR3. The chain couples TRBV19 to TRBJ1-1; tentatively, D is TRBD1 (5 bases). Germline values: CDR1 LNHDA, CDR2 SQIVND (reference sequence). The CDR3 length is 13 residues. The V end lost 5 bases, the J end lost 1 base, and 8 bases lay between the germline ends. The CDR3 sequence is CASSRQGNTEAFF. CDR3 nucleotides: TGTGCCAGTAGTCGGCAGGGGAACACTGAAGCTTTCTTT.

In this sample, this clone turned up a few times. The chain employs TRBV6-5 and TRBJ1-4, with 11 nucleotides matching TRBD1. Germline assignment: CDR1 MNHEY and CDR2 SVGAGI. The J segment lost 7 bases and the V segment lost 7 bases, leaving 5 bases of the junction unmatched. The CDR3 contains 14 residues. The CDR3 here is CASMGTGGSEKLFF. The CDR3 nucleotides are TGTGCCAGCATGGGGACAGGGGGGAGTGAAAAACTGTTTTTT.

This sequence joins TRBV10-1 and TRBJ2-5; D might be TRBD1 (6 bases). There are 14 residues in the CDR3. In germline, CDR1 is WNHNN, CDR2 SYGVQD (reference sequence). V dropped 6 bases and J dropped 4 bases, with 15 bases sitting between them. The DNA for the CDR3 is TGCGCCAGCAGCCGGGACAAAAAAGGAGAGACCCAGTACTTC. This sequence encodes CASSRDKKGETQYF.

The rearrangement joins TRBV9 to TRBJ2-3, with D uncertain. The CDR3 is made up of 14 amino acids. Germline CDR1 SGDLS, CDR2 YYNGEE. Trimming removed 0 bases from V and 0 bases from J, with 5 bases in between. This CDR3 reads CASSVVPSTDTQYF. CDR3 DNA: TGTGCCAGCAGCGTAGTTCCTAGCACAGATACGCAGTATTTT.

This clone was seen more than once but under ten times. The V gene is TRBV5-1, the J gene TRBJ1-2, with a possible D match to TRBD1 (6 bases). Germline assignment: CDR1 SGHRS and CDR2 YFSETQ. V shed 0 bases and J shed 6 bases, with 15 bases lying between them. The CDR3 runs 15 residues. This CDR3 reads CASSLAVSGADGYTF. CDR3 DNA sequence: TGCGCCAGCAGCTTGGCCGTATCAGGGGCTGATGGCTACACCTTC.

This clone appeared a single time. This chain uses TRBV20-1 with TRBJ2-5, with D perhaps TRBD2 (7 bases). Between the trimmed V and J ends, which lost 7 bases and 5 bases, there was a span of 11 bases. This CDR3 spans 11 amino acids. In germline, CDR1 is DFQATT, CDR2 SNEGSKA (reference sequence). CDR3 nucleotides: TGCAGTGGGGGGGGCCGGGAGACCCAGTACTTC. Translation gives CSGGGRETQYF.

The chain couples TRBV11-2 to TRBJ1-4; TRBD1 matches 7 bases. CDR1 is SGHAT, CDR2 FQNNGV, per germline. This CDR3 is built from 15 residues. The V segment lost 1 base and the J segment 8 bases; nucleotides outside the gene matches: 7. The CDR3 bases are TGTGCCAGCAGCTTAGGACAGGGCTTGAGAGAAAAACTGTTTTTT. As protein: CASSLGQGLREKLFF.

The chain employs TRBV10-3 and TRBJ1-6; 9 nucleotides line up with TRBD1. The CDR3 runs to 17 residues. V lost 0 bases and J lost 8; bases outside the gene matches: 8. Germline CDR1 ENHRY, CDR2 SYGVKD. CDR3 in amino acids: CAISESTPTGGDSPLHF. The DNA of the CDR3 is TGTGCCATCAGTGAGTCGACCCCGACAGGGGGGGATTCACCCCTCCACTTT.

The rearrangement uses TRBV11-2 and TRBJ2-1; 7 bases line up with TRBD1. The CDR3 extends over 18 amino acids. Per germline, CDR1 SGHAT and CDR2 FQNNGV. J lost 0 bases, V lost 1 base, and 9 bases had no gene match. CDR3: CASSLGTGELRSYNEQFF. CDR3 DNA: TGTGCCAGCAGCTTAGGTACAGGGGAACTTCGCTCCTACAATGAGCAGTTCTTC.

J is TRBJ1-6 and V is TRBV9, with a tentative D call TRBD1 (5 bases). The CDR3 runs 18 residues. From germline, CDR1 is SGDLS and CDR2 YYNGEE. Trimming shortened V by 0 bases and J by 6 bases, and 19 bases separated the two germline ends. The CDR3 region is CASSVAGSLAVGNSPLHF. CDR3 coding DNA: TGTGCCAGCAGCGTAGCAGGGTCTCTCGCCGTTGGTAATTCACCCCTCCACTTT. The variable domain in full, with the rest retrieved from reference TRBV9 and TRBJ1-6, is DSGVTQTPKHLITATGQRVTLRCSPRSGDLSVYWYQQSLDQGLQFLIQYYNGEERAKGNILERFSAQQFPDLHSELNLSSLELGDSALYFCASSVAGSLAVGNSPLHFGNGTRLTVT.